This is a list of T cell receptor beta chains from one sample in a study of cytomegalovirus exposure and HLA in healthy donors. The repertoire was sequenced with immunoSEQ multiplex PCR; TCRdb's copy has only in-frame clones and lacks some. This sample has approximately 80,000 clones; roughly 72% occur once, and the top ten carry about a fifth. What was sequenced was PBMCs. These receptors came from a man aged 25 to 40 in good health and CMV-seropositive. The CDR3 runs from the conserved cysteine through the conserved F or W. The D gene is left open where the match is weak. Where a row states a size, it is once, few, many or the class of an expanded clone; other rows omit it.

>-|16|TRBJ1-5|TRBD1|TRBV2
CASTPTGGEGNQPQHF
TGTGCCAGCACTCCTACAGGGGGCGAGGGCAATCAGCCCCAGCATTTT
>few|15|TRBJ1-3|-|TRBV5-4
CASSVTGDSGNTIYF
TGTGCCAGCAGCGTGACAGGAGACTCTGGAAACACCATATATTTT
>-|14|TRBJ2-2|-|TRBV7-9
CASSHRANTGELFF
TGTGCCAGCAGCCACAGGGCGAACACCGGGGAGCTGTTTTTT
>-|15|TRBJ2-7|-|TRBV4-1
CASSQDWALTYEQYF
TGCGCCAGCAGCCAAGATTGGGCCCTAACCTACGAGCAGTACTTC
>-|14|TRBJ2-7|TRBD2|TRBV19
CASSMLGLAYEQYF
TGTGCCAGTAGTATGCTGGGACTAGCCTACGAGCAGTACTTC
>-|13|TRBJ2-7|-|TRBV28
CASSLGRTYEQYF
TGTGCCAGCAGTTTGGGCAGAACATACGAGCAGTACTTC
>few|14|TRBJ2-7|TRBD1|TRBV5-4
CASSGDRGLYEQYF
TGTGCCAGCAGTGGGGACAGGGGGCTTTACGAGCAGTACTTC
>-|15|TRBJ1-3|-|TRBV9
CASSVGPGAGNTIYF
TGTGCCAGCAGCGTCGGTCCCGGGGCTGGAAACACCATATATTTT
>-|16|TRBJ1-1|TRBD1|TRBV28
CASSLGQAKGSTEAFF
TGTGCCAGCAGTTTAGGACAGGCAAAGGGGAGCACTGAAGCTTTCTTT
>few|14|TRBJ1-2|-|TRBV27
CASSLSRTNYGYTF
TGTGCCAGCAGTTTATCCCGTACTAACTATGGCTACACCTTC
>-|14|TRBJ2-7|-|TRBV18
CASSPTRDSYEQYF
TGTGCCAGCTCACCGACACGAGACTCCTACGAGCAGTACTTC
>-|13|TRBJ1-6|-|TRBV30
CAWSLGQNSPLHF
TGTGCCTGGAGTTTAGGACAGAATTCACCCCTCCACTTT
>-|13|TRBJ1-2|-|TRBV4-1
CASSRAGLYGYTF
TGCGCCAGCAGCCGGGCAGGACTCTATGGCTACACCTTC
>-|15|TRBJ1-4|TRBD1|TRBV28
CASSLLQGAGEKLFF
TGTGCCAGCAGTCTCTTACAGGGGGCAGGTGAAAAACTGTTTTTT
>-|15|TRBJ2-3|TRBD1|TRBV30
CAWSTGTGYTDTQYF
TGTGCCTGGAGTACCGGGACAGGGTACACAGATACGCAGTATTTT
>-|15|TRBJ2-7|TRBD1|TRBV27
CASSPRGTGSYEQYF
TGTGCCAGCAGTCCCCGAGGGACAGGGAGCTACGAGCAGTACTTC
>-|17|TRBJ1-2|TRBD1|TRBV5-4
CASSSPGQGFSGYGYTF
TGTGCCAGCAGCTCCCCGGGACAGGGTTTTTCCGGCTATGGCTACACCTTC
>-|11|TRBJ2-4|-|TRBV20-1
CSAIVDTLQYF
TGCAGTGCTATTGTGGACACCCTTCAGTACTTC
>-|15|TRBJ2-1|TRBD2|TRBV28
CASSFTTSGTNEQFF
TGTGCCAGCAGTTTTACGACTAGCGGGACCAATGAGCAGTTCTTC
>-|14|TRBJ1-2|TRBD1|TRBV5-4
CASSLKGQDYGYTF
TGTGCCAGCAGCTTGAAGGGACAGGACTATGGCTACACCTTC
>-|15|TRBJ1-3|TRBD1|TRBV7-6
CASSLAGGSGNTIYF
TGTGCCAGCAGCCTCGCAGGGGGCTCTGGAAACACCATATATTTT
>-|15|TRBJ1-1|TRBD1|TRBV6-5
CASSRAGQGRTEAFF
TGTGCCAGCTCTCGAGCTGGACAGGGAAGAACTGAAGCTTTCTTT
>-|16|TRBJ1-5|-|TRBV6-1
CASSDKLTAAHQPQNF
TGTGCCAGCAGTGATAAACTGACTGCGGCCCATCAGCCCCAGAATTTT
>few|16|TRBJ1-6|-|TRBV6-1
CASSEQFQLEDSPLHF
TGTGCCAGCAGTGAACAGTTCCAACTAGAGGATTCACCCCTCCACTTT
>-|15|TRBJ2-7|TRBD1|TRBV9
CASSAARQGAYEQYF
TGTGCCAGCAGCGCCGCCCGACAGGGGGCCTACGAGCAGTACTTC
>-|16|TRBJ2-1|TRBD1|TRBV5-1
CASSLEGQGEGNEQFF
TGCGCCAGCAGCTTGGAGGGCCAGGGGGAAGGCAATGAGCAGTTCTTC
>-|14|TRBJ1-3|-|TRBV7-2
CASLDRTAGNTIYF
TGTGCCAGCCTCGACCGGACAGCTGGAAACACCATATATTTT
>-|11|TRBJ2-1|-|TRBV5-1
CASGLVNEQFF
TGCGCCAGCGGCCTAGTCAATGAGCAGTTCTTC
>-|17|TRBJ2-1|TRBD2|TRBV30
CAWTLAGGQRGYNEQFF
TGTGCCTGGACACTAGCGGGAGGACAGAGGGGTTACAATGAGCAGTTCTTC
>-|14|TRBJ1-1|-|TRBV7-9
CASSSTGSATEAFF
TGTGCCAGCAGCTCCACAGGGTCGGCCACTGAAGCTTTCTTT
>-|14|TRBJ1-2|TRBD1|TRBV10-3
CAISDMTGREGYTF
TGTGCCATCAGTGATATGACAGGGCGAGAAGGCTACACCTTC
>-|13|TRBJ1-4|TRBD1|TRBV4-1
CASGGQVNEKLFF
TGCGCCAGCGGGGGACAGGTTAATGAAAAACTGTTTTTT
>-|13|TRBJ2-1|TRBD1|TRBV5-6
CASSLRQGNEQFF
TGTGCCAGCAGCTTGCGACAGGGAAATGAGCAGTTCTTC
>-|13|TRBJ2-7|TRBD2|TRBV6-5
CASRGGGTYEQYF
TGTGCCAGCAGGGGGGGAGGGACCTACGAGCAGTACTTC
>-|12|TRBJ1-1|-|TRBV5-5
CASSRPETEAFF
TGTGCCAGCAGCCGGCCGGAGACTGAAGCTTTCTTT
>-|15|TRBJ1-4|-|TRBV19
CASMAGITTNEKLFF
TGTGCCAGTATGGCAGGGATAACGACTAATGAAAAACTGTTTTTT
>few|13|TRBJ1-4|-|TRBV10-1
CASSPSTNEKLFF
TGCGCCAGCAGTCCCTCAACTAATGAAAAACTGTTTTTT
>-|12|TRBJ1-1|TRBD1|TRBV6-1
CASSRGTDQAFF
TGTGCCAGCAGTCGCGGGACAGACCAAGCTTTCTTT
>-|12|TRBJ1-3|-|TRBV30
CAWALARNTIYF
TGTGCCTGGGCGTTAGCGAGGAACACCATATATTTT
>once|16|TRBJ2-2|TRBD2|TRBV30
CAWSGDSGRSTGELFF
TGTGCCTGGAGTGGGGATAGCGGGAGAAGCACCGGGGAGCTGTTTTTT
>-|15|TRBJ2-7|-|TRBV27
CASSSLEGVNYEQYF
TGTGCCAGCAGTTCCCTCGAGGGAGTTAACTACGAGCAGTACTTC
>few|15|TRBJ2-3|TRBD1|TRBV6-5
CASSPGQANTDTQYF
TGTGCCAGCAGCCCGGGACAGGCGAACACAGATACGCAGTATTTT
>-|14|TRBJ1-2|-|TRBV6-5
CASSYGGVNYGYTF
TGTGCCAGCAGTTACGGGGGGGTAAACTATGGCTACACCTTC
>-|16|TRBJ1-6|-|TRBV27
CASSLTRQVGNSPLHF
TGTGCCAGCAGTTTGACGAGACAGGTCGGGAATTCACCCCTCCACTTT
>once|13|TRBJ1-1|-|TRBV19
CASSIGGLGEAFF
TGTGCCAGTAGTATCGGCGGACTGGGTGAAGCTTTCTTT
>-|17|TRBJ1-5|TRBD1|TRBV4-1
CASSQRSGTGKNQPQHF
TGCGCCAGCAGCCAAAGATCCGGGACAGGGAAAAATCAGCCCCAGCATTTT
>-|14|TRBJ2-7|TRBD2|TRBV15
CATSRRGGSREQYF
TGTGCCACCAGCAGACGGGGGGGGAGTCGCGAGCAGTACTTC
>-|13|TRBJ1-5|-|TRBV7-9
CASSLEGDQPQHF
TGTGCCAGCAGCTTAGAGGGGGATCAGCCCCAGCATTTT
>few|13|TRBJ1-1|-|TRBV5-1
CASKQGRSTEAFF
TGCGCCAGCAAACAGGGTAGGAGCACTGAAGCTTTCTTT
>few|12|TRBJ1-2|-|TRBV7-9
CASSLGGYGYTF
TGTGCCAGCAGCTTAGGAGGATATGGCTACACCTTC
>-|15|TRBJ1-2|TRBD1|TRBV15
CATSSWDRGTYGYTF
TGTGCCACCAGCAGCTGGGACAGGGGGACCTATGGCTACACCTTC
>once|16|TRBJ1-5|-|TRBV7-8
CASSRSGEYSNQPQHF
TGTGCCAGCAGCCGCTCCGGAGAGTATAGCAATCAGCCCCAGCATTTT